This record looks at one T cell receptor (beta chain) sequence and its context. This CDR3 spans 14 amino acids. The V segment lost 4 bases and the J segment 4 bases; nucleotides outside the gene matches: 3. The germline V gene encodes CDR1 SGHRS and CDR2 YFSETQ. The sample is drawn from a study of blood T cell repertoires in COVID-19. On the study more broadly: Samples of COVID-19 (acute and convalescent) were obtained from the United States, Italy and Spain. Sources were T cells, B-cell-depleted T cells, or PBMCs; the material itself was cDNA or gDNA.

In the original workflow: Reference gene primer amplification yielded estimated nucleated cell counts. Assay: immunoSEQ multiplex PCR; the TCRdb copy retains only in-frame clones and omits some. V, J and clone size reflect that table, while D and trimming were determined from the DNA. The table has 150,000 to 200,000 clones, just over 85% seen once. This TCR came from a man between 60 and 75 years old with acute or convalescent COVID-19. The rearrangement joins TRBV5-1 to TRBJ1-2, with 11 bases aligning to TRBD1. The sequenced material came from peripheral blood. In nucleotides, the CDR3 is TGCGCCAGCAGCCCAGGGACAGGGGGCTATGGCTACACCTTC. It specifies CASSPGTGGYGYTF. Drawing the rest from reference TRBV5-1 and TRBJ1-2, the complete variable domain is KAGVTQTPRYLIKTRGQQVTLSCSPISGHRSVSWYQQTPGQGLQFLFEYFSETQRNKGNFPGRFSGRQFSNSRSEMNVSTLELGDSALYLCASSPGTGGYGYTFGSGTRLTVV.